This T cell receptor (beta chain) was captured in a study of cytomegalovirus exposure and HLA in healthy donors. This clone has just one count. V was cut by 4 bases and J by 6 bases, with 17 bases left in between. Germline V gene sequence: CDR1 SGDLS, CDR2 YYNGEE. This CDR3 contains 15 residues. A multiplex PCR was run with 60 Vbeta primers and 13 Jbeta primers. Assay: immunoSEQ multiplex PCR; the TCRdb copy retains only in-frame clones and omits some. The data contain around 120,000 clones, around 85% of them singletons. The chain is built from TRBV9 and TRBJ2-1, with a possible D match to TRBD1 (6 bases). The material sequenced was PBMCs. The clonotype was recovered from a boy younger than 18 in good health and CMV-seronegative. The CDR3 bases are TGTGCCAGCAGCCTTTTACAGGGCTCGGGCAATGAGCAGTTCTTC. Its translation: CASSLLQGSGNEQFF.